A selection of T cell receptor beta chains follows, all from one sample in a study of OX40 agonist ivuxolimab in advanced cancers. This table comes from immunoSEQ multiplex PCR, and its TCRdb copy is limited to in-frame clones, with some not included. The sample includes tens of thousands of clones, about nine tenths seen only once; the top ten take 25%. Specimen: CD4+ or CD8+ T cells sorted from blood, collected in a trial of the OX40 agonist ivuxolimab. The receptor set was obtained from an adult with an advanced solid tumor such as melanoma, head and neck, liver or kidney cancer. The CDR3 runs from the conserved cysteine through the conserved F or W.

V	J	CDR3
TRBV1	TRBJ2-6	CTSSSNGAQSRANVLTF
TRBV28	TRBJ2-5	CASSPPGQGVETQYF
TRBV7-9	TRBJ2-7	CASSLEGGSISYEQYF
TRBV5-6	TRBJ2-2	CASSFGSGELFF
TRBV19	TRBJ2-7	CASSIKKYGQGTTDEQYF
TRBV6-5	TRBJ1-5	CASRGQGDQPQHF
TRBV7-6	TRBJ2-1	CASSPSSTAYNEQFF
TRBV10-1	TRBJ2-3	CASSGSPGPSTDTQYF
TRBV15	TRBJ2-5	CATSQTGVTVTQYF
TRBV20-1	TRBJ2-5	CSANPGETQYF
TRBV9	TRBJ2-1	CASSAEGPSGRYEQFF
TRBV28	TRBJ2-7	CASTLTSGRYEQYF
TRBV27	TRBJ2-3	CASSVSGNTDTQYF
TRBV28	TRBJ1-2	CASSFQGINYGYTF
TRBV15	TRBJ1-1	CATSKTGGNTEAFF
TRBV7-9	.	CASSPGQGLNEQYF
TRBV4-1	TRBJ2-7	CASSHGGQGLVYEQYF
TRBV28	TRBJ2-1	CASSSLPRPLRSSYNEQFF
TRBV5-6	TRBJ2-1	CASSRDSLNEQFF
TRBV7-9	TRBJ2-7	CASSFAGTYEQYF
TRBV28	TRBJ1-2	CASSFLGGNYGYTF
TRBV15	TRBJ2-2	CATSLPEYTGELFF
TRBV11-2	TRBJ2-5	CASSVWTGETQYF